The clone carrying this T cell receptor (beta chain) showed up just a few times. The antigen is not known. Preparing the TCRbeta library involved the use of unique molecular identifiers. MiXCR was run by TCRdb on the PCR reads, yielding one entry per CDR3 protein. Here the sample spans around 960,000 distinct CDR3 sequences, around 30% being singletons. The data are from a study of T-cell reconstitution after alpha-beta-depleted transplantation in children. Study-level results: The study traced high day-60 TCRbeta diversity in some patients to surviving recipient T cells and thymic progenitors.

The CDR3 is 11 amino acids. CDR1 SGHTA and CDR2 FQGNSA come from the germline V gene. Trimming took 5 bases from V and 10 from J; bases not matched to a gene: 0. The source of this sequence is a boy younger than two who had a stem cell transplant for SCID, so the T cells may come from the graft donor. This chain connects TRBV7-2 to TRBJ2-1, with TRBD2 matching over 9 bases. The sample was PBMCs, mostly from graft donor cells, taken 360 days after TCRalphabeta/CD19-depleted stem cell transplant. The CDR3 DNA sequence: TGTGCCAGCAGCGGACTAGCGGAGCAGTTCTTC. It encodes CASSGLAEQFF.